The following is a TCR beta chain sequence with its context. CDR1 and CDR2 (germline): MGHRA, YSYEKL. The junction had 10 bases not matched to a gene; V was cut back by 0 bases and J by 12 bases. CDR3 length: 15 residues. As handled by the study authors: Quantification of nucleated cells was approximated via reference gene primer amplification. Assay used: immunoSEQ multiplex PCR; TCRdb lists only in-frame clones, some missing. The DNA was the basis for D and trimming; V, J and clone size are from that table. The repertoire has approximately 25,000 clones, 90% to 95% of them found once; the top ten carry 30% to 40%. The sample is drawn from a study of blood T cell repertoires in COVID-19. Study context: Nucleic acid was either cDNA or gDNA, and it came from T cells, B-cell-depleted T cells, or PBMCs.

The genes are TRBV4-1 and TRBJ1-1, with 10 bases that match TRBD1. The sample consisted of peripheral blood. The source of this sequence is a man in his sixties or seventies with active COVID-19. The CDR3 bases are TGCGCCAGCAGCCAAGATGGAAGGGGGACAGGGGTAACTTTCTTT. Protein product: CASSQDGRGTGVTFF.